Below are 19 T cell receptor beta chains sequenced from a single sample in a study of T cell clones after liver transplantation. Clones were sequenced by immunoSEQ multiplex PCR, and TCRdb holds only the in-frame ones, with some missing. The table shows approximately 68,000 clones, with 75% to 90% occurring only once. Specimen: CD4+ T cells from blood, collected before liver transplant. The receptors were gathered from a human donor who received a liver transplant.

The J gene is TRBJ2-1, the V gene TRBV9, with 7 bases lining up with TRBD1. Germline V gene lookup returns CDR1 SGDLS and CDR2 YYNGEE. The CDR3 is made up of 15 amino acids. The V and J ends lost 2 bases and 2 bases, in that order; junction bases with no gene match: 4. CDR3 protein: CASSVQTGTYNEQFF. For the CDR3, the DNA is TGTGCCAGCAGCGTTCAGACAGGGACCTACAATGAGCAGTTCTTC.

The rearrangement uses TRBV28 and TRBJ1-1, with no clear D. V shed 6 bases and J shed 0 bases, with 8 bases lying between them. This CDR3 contains 13 residues. Germline-derived CDR1 and CDR2 are MDHEN and SYDVKM. CDR3 sequence (DNA): TGTGCCAGCAGGAAACAGATGAACACTGAAGCTTTCTTT. Protein sequence: CASRKQMNTEAFF.

The chain joins TRBV28 to TRBJ1-3; no clear D gene. The V and J ends lost 6 bases and 4 bases respectively, with 16 bases between them. Germline values: CDR1 MDHEN, CDR2 SYDVKM. The CDR3 is 15 residues long. Here the CDR3 reads CASSLTPQGGNTIYF. DNA of the CDR3: TGTGCCAGCAGCTTAACTCCCCAAGGCGGAAACACCATATATTTT. Combining the CDR3 with reference TRBV28 and TRBJ1-3 gives the whole variable domain DVKVTQSSRYLVKRTGEKVFLECVQDMDHENMFWYRQDPGLGLRLIYFSYDVKMKEKGDIPEGYSVSREKKERFSLILESASTNQTSMYLCASSLTPQGGNTIYFGEGSWLTVV.

This clone was seen a few times. The rearrangement links TRBV7-3 to TRBJ2-3; tentative D call: TRBD2 (6 bases). The CDR3 extends over 16 amino acids. Germline CDR1 reads SGHTA; CDR2 reads FQGTGA. V was pared by 4 bases and J by 2 bases, with 16 bases between. The CDR3 is CASSSSPGLPTDTQYF. CDR3 sequence (DNA): TGTGCCAGCAGCTCCAGCCCGGGACTTCCCACAGATACGCAGTATTTT.

The gene calls are TRBV15 and TRBJ2-1; tentative D call: TRBD2 (6 bases). Germline lookup yields CDR1 LNHNV and CDR2 YYDKDF (reference sequence). V dropped 5 bases and J dropped 0 bases, with 11 bases sitting between them. The CDR3 totals 15 residues. The chain's CDR3 is CATSPRRGSYNEQFF. CDR3 coding DNA: TGTGCCACCAGCCCGAGGAGGGGCTCCTACAATGAGCAGTTCTTC.

In this sample, this clone turned up once. The V and J genes are TRBV9 and TRBJ2-7, with D unclear. This CDR3 is built from 14 residues. V lost 2 bases and J 3 bases, leaving 12 bases between the germline ends. Germline V CDR1 and CDR2: SGDLS, YYNGEE. As DNA, the CDR3 is TGTGCCAGCAGCGTGGGGTCGTGGGACTACGAGCAGTACTTC. It encodes CASSVGSWDYEQYF.

This chain links TRBV13 with TRBJ2-1; TRBD2 agrees at 7 bases. V dropped 5 bases and J dropped 4; count of bases not matched to a gene: 11. The CDR3 is 16 amino acids. Germline assignment: CDR1 PRHDT and CDR2 FYEKMQ (reference sequence). CDR3 protein: CASSGSRRERYNEQFF. The CDR3, as DNA: TGTGCCAGCAGCGGCAGTAGGCGGGAGCGATACAATGAGCAGTTCTTC.

CDR3 DNA sequence: TGTGCCAGCTCTCGGGACAGGGGTGGCTACACCTTC. It specifies CASSRDRGGYTF. The genes are TRBV2 and TRBJ1-2; TRBD1 matches at 10 bases. Trimming at V came to 8 bases and at J to 7 bases, leaving 4 bases not matched to a gene. The CDR3 extends over 12 amino acids. Germline CDR1 reads SNHLY; CDR2 reads FYNNEI.

The chain is built from TRBV7-2 and TRBJ1-2; D not certain. The CDR3 is made up of 13 amino acids. The germline V gene has CDR1 SGHTA and CDR2 FQGNSA. Deletions cut 0 bases from V and 2 bases from J, with 4 bases between. The CDR3: CASSLAANYGYTF. The DNA of the CDR3 is TGTGCCAGCAGCTTAGCAGCCAACTATGGCTACACCTTC.

The rearrangement links TRBV4-1 to TRBJ1-1, with D possibly matching TRBD1 (5 bases). The CDR3 spans 16 residues. Germline V lookup: CDR1 MGHRA, CDR2 YSYEKL. The V and J ends lost 1 base and 1 base respectively, with 13 bases between them. The DNA of the CDR3 is TGCGCCAGCAGCCAAGCGGGGGGAAGACCGAACACTGAAGCTTTCTTT. It encodes CASSQAGGRPNTEAFF.

The V call is TRBV19, the J call TRBJ1-5; TRBD1 matches at 7 bases. Unmatched junction bases numbered 9, after V lost 10 bases and J lost 3 bases. This CDR3 has 14 residues. Germline CDR1 LNHDA, CDR2 SQIVND (reference sequence). The CDR3: CATRRTGSNQPQHF. In DNA form, the CDR3 reads TGTGCCACCCGGCGGACAGGCTCCAATCAGCCCCAGCATTTT. Full variable domain (outside the CDR3, taken from reference TRBV19 and TRBJ1-5): DGGITQSPKYLFRKEGQNVTLSCEQNLNHDAMYWYRQDPGQGLRLIYYSQIVNDFQKGDIAEGYSVSREKKESFPLTVTSAQKNPTAFYLCATRRTGSNQPQHFGDGTRLSIL.

This chain connects TRBV5-4 to TRBJ2-1; weak D call: TRBD2 (6 bases). The CDR3 runs to 15 residues. From germline, CDR1 is SGHNT and CDR2 YYREEE (reference sequence). Trimming stripped 2 bases from V and 0 bases from J, with 9 bases between. CDR3 bases: TGTGCCAGCAGCTTACAGACTAGCTCCTACAATGAGCAGTTCTTC. Its protein is CASSLQTSSYNEQFF.

J is TRBJ1-1 and V is TRBV9; 9 nucleotides match TRBD1. Germline CDR1 reads SGDLS; CDR2 reads YYNGEE. This CDR3 spans 15 amino acids. J gave up 5 bases and V 4 bases, and 9 bases lay outside the gene matches. The CDR3 spells CASSSYRGRVTEAFF. CDR3 coding DNA: TGTGCCAGCAGCTCATACAGGGGGCGGGTGACTGAAGCTTTCTTT.

The chain employs TRBV2 and TRBJ2-7; D is possibly TRBD2 (7 bases). The germline V gene has CDR1 SNHLY and CDR2 FYNNEI. The CDR3 spans 15 residues. V was trimmed by 3 bases and J by 3 bases, leaving 15 bases between them. The CDR3 DNA is TGTGCCAGCAGTGATTTAGGGGGGGCAGGCTACGAGCAGTACTTC. It specifies CASSDLGGAGYEQYF.

The chain couples TRBV4-3 to TRBJ2-1; 7 bases agree with TRBD2. From germline, CDR1 is LGHNA and CDR2 YSLEER. After removal of 1 base from V and 5 bases from J, the junction contained 14 bases not matched to a gene. The CDR3 covers 18 residues. CDR3 sequence reads: CASSQGPPLAEGNNEQFF. The CDR3 nucleotides are TGCGCCAGCAGCCAAGGGCCCCCCCTAGCGGAGGGGAACAATGAGCAGTTCTTC.

This sequence joins TRBV7-2 and TRBJ1-5; no reliable D call. V lost 0 bases and J 5 bases, leaving 8 bases between the germline ends. Germline V lookup: CDR1 SGHTA, CDR2 FQGNSA. This CDR3 is 14 amino acids long. CDR3 bases: TGTGCCAGCAGCTTAGCAGGGATCGATCAGCCCCAGCATTTT. This translates into CASSLAGIDQPQHF.

The chain uses TRBV7-9 and TRBJ2-7; D unclear. CDR3 length: 12 amino acids. Germline V gene lookup returns CDR1 SEHNR and CDR2 FQNEAQ (reference sequence). The V end lost 5 bases, the J end lost 4 bases, and 9 bases lay between the germline ends. In DNA form, the CDR3 reads TGTGCCAGCAGCGCAGTGACTTACGAGCAGTACTTC. Encoded protein: CASSAVTYEQYF.

The CDR3 nucleotides read TGTGCCAGCAGCCCCGGGGCGGTGGTCAAAAGCTCCTACAATGAGCAGTTCTTC. Its protein is CASSPGAVVKSSYNEQFF. This chain uses TRBV27 with TRBJ2-1; D assignment may be TRBD1 or TRBD2 (5 bases each). Germline V CDR1 and CDR2: MNHEY, SMNVEV (reference sequence). CDR3 length: 18 residues. V was pared by 6 bases and J by 0 bases, with 21 bases between.

This sequence joins TRBV7-9 and TRBJ2-7; TRBD1 might be the D (5 bases). CDR3 size: 16 residues. In germline, CDR1 is SEHNR, CDR2 FQNEAQ (reference sequence). Trimming left V 5 bases short and J 2 bases short, with 19 bases between. CDR3 loop: CASSDSGAGKPYEQYF. The CDR3 DNA is TGTGCCAGCAGCGACAGTGGGGCAGGCAAACCCTACGAGCAGTACTTC.